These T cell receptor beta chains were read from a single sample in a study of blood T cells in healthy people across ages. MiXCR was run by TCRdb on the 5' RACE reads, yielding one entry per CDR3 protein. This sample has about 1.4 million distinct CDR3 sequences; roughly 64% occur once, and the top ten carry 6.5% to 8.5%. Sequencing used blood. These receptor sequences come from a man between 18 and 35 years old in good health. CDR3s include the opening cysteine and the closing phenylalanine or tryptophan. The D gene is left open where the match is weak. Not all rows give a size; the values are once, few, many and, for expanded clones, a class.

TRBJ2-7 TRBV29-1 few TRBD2 CSAYAGGINYEQYF
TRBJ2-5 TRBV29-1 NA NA CSVAYGDTQETQYF
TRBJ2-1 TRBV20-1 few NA CSARYPAGLYNEQFF
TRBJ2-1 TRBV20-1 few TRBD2 CSARPPGLPYNEQFF
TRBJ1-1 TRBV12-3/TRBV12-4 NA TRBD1 CASRPTRDRGSNTEAFF
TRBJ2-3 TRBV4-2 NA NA CASSQVSQPDTQYF
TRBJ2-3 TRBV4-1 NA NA CASSQDWGGGTQYF
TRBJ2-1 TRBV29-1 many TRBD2 CSVEGTPSGGYNEQFF
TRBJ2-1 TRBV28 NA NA CASSFPLTTYSYNEQFF
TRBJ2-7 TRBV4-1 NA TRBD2 CASSHGPAGGGYEQYF
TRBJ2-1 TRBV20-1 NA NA CSARSGTLGTQFF
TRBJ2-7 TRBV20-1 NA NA CSARLTGSAYEQYF
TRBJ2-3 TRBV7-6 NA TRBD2 CASSALLAGGWDTQYF